Below, 28 T cell receptor beta chains from the same sample are listed, as sequenced in a study of blood T cell repertoires in COVID-19. TCRdb's table, derived via immunoSEQ multiplex PCR, lists solely in-frame clones and lacks some. This table has about 280,000 clones, around 90% appearing once. The sample taken for sequencing was PBMCs or T cells enriched from blood (not recorded which). The receptors shown here come from a woman aged 18-29 years with acute COVID-19.

The rearrangement uses TRBV7-8 and TRBJ1-2, with D uncertain. The CDR3 length is 13 residues. Trimming removed 6 bases from V and 5 bases from J, with 13 bases in between. The germline V gene has CDR1 SGHVS and CDR2 FQNEAQ. DNA for the CDR3: TGTGCCAGCAGTTTATTCGATACTTATGGCTACACCTTC. This sequence encodes CASSLFDTYGYTF. The variable domain in full, completed from reference TRBV7-8 and TRBJ1-2, reads GAGVSQSPRYKVAKRGQDVALRCDPISGHVSLFWYQQALGQGPEFLTYFQNEAQLDKSGLPSDRFFAERPEGSVSTLKIQRTQQEDSAVYLCASSLFDTYGYTFGSGTRLTVV.

This chain links TRBV3-1 (or the pseudogene TRBV3-2) with TRBJ2-7; tentative D call: TRBD2 (5 bases). The V gene lost 0 bases and the J gene lost 10 bases, with 16 bases spanning the gap. This CDR3 has 14 amino acids. CDR1 and CDR2 (germline): LGHDT, YNNKEL (reference sequence). CDR3: CASSQDLDSRIQYF. The CDR3 nucleotides read TGTGCCAGCAGCCAAGATTTGGACTCGCGTATCCAGTACTTC.

This clone was counted a few times. J is TRBJ1-1 and V is TRBV7-6; tentatively, D is TRBD1 (6 bases). Trimming pared 1 base from V and 6 bases from J, leaving 12 bases between. CDR3 size: 14 residues. Germline V gene sequence: CDR1 SGHVS, CDR2 FNYEAQ. CDR3 residues: CASSLVGGDPEAFF. The CDR3 DNA sequence: TGTGCCAGCAGCTTAGTAGGGGGAGACCCTGAAGCTTTCTTT.

A single count supports this clone. The chain has TRBV10-2 and TRBJ2-7; TRBD2 is a possible D gene (7 bases). Trimming shortened V by 8 bases and J by 0 bases, and 11 bases separated the two germline ends. Looked up from germline, CDR1 is WSHSY and CDR2 is SAAADI. CDR3 length equals 13 residues. CDR3 in DNA: TGCGCCAGCGGGAGGGGGAGCTCCTACGAGCAGTACTTC. This encodes CASGRGSSYEQYF.

This chain uses TRBV7-2 with TRBJ1-1, with D tentatively TRBD1 (6 bases). V was cut by 1 base and J by 7 bases, with 13 bases left in between. Germline-derived CDR1 and CDR2 are SGHTA and FQGNSA. The CDR3 runs 14 residues. The CDR3 reads CASSLGGGSNEAFF. CDR3 coding DNA: TGTGCCAGCAGCTTAGGTGGGGGCTCCAATGAAGCTTTCTTT.

DNA for the CDR3: TGTGCCTGGAGTCTCAGTGGAAACACCATATATTTT. It specifies CAWSLSGNTIYF. This chain uses TRBV30 with TRBJ1-3; no clear D. V lost 2 bases and J 3 bases, leaving 5 bases between the germline ends. Germline CDR1 GTSNPN, CDR2 SVGIG (reference sequence). The CDR3 is made up of 12 amino acids.

The V and J genes are TRBV6-4 and TRBJ2-1; 7 bases map to TRBD2. V lost 4 bases, J lost 0 bases, and 6 bases stayed unmatched. The CDR3 runs to 16 residues. Germline V gives CDR1 MRHNA, CDR2 SNTAGT. CDR3 residues: CASSGLATSSYNEQFF. The CDR3 DNA reads as TGTGCCAGCAGTGGACTAGCAACGAGCTCCTACAATGAGCAGTTCTTC.

This chain links TRBV7-9 with TRBJ1-1, with 8 bases identical to TRBD1. Germline V gene lookup returns CDR1 SEHNR and CDR2 FQNEAQ (reference sequence). This CDR3 has 12 amino acids. J was trimmed by 5 bases and V by 6 bases; bases with no gene match: 2. The DNA for the CDR3 is TGTGCCAGCAGTACAGGGGGAACTGAAGCTTTCTTT. This codes for CASSTGGTEAFF.

The chain has TRBV30 and TRBJ1-3; D gene uncertain. Germline values: CDR1 GTSNPN, CDR2 SVGIG (reference sequence). CDR3 length: 14 residues. Trimming cost V 7 bases and J 3 bases, with 16 bases left between them. CDR3 sequence: CAFWSVSNGNTIYF. DNA of the CDR3: TGTGCCTTCTGGTCGGTTTCAAATGGAAACACCATATATTTT.

The chain links TRBV14 to TRBJ1-1; no clear D. Trimming removed 4 bases from V and 0 bases from J, with 6 bases in between. This CDR3 is 13 amino acids long. From germline, CDR1 is SGHDN and CDR2 FVKESK. The CDR3 sequence: CASSRHMNTEAFF. The CDR3 DNA reads TGTGCCAGCAGCCGCCACATGAACACTGAAGCTTTCTTT.

The chain recombines TRBV5-1 with TRBJ2-1, with 7 bases aligning to TRBD2. V was clipped by 4 bases and J by 9 bases; unmatched bases: 16. Germline-derived CDR1 and CDR2 are SGHRS and YFSETQ. The CDR3 length is 16 residues. CDR3 in amino acids: CASSPIQAGVFGEQFF. CDR3 sequence (DNA): TGCGCCAGCAGCCCTATCCAGGCGGGAGTATTTGGTGAGCAGTTCTTC.

As regards this clone: Other DNA sequences in this sample translate to the same CDR3. The genes are TRBV18 and TRBJ1-4; D may be TRBD1 (5 bases). Deletions cut 3 bases from V and 2 bases from J, with 7 bases between. CDR3 length equals 14 residues. CDR1 is KGHSH, CDR2 LQKENI, per germline. The CDR3 nucleotides are TGTGCCAGCTCACCGACAGCCACTAATGAAAAACTGTTTTTT. It yields the protein CASSPTATNEKLFF. The full variable domain, rest sourced from reference TRBV18 and TRBJ1-4, is NAGVMQNPRHLVRRRGQEARLRCSPMKGHSHVYWYRQLPEEGLKFMVYLQKENIIDESGMPKERFSAEFPKEGPSILRIQQVVRGDSAAYFCASSPTATNEKLFFGSGTQLSVL.

A note on this clone: This sample includes further DNA sequences coding for the same CDR3. The V call is TRBV6-5, the J call TRBJ1-1; D call uncertain. The CDR3 contains 14 residues. Germline V gene lookup returns CDR1 MNHEY and CDR2 SVGAGI. V gave up 0 bases and J gave up 3 bases, with 8 bases separating them. The CDR3 here is CASSYSFRDTEAFF. Written as DNA, the CDR3 is TGTGCCAGCAGTTACTCGTTTCGCGACACTGAAGCTTTCTTT.

The genes are TRBV28 and TRBJ2-7; 7 positions agree with TRBD2. The trim removed 1 base at V and 4 bases at J, leaving 7 bases unmatched. The CDR3 totals 15 residues. The V gene's germline CDR1 is MDHEN and CDR2 SYDVKM. CDR3 region: CASSLLASGVYEQYF. The CDR3 nucleotides read TGTGCCAGCAGTTTATTGGCTAGCGGTGTTTACGAGCAGTACTTC.

CDR3 bases: TGTGCCAGCAGCGCATCCCAAGAGACCCAGTACTTC. As protein: CASSASQETQYF. The chain employs TRBV9 and TRBJ2-5; D remains unclear. In germline, CDR1 is SGDLS, CDR2 YYNGEE. V lost 3 bases and J lost 1, with 4 bases in between. CDR3 length equals 12 residues.

The rearrangement links TRBV18 to TRBJ1-1; D is possibly TRBD1 (5 bases). V shed 4 bases and J shed 0 bases, with 6 bases lying between them. Germline V CDR1 and CDR2: KGHSH, LQKENI. CDR3 length equals 13 residues. Here the CDR3 reads CASSQQVNTEAFF. CDR3 DNA: TGTGCCAGCTCACAACAGGTGAACACTGAAGCTTTCTTT. Looking up the rest from reference TRBV18 and TRBJ1-1 gives the full variable domain: NAGVMQNPRHLVRRRGQEARLRCSPMKGHSHVYWYRQLPEEGLKFMVYLQKENIIDESGMPKERFSAEFPKEGPSILRIQQVVRGDSAAYFCASSQQVNTEAFFGQGTRLTVV.

The chain has TRBV7-8 and TRBJ2-1; 9 bases are a match to TRBD2. Germline V gene data show CDR1 as SGHVS and CDR2 as FQNEAQ. The ends lost 3 bases at V and 7 bases at J; junction bases unmatched: 7. The CDR3 length is 15 residues. In DNA form, the CDR3 reads TGTGCCAGCAGCTTCCGGACTAGCGTACCGAATGAGCAGTTCTTC. Amino acids: CASSFRTSVPNEQFF.

The DNA of the CDR3 is TGTGCCATCAGCTACAGGGGAGGCTACGAGCAGTACTTC. The encoded protein is CAISYRGGYEQYF. The J gene is TRBJ2-7, the V gene TRBV10-3, with D maybe TRBD1 (7 bases). CDR1 is ENHRY and CDR2 is SYGVKD in the germline V gene. The CDR3 runs 13 residues. V lost 6 bases and J lost 3, with 12 bases in between.

The chain couples TRBV27 to TRBJ2-1; the D gene is possibly TRBD2 (6 bases). The CDR3 is made up of 16 amino acids. Per the germline V gene, CDR1 is MNHEY and CDR2 is SMNVEV (reference sequence). Trimming shortened V by 5 bases and J by 6 bases, and 20 bases separated the two germline ends. The chain's CDR3 is CASSPAGTSGINEQFF. The CDR3 DNA reads TGTGCCAGCAGTCCCGCCGGGACTTCCGGAATCAATGAGCAGTTCTTC.

The chain joins TRBV12-3 or TRBV12-4 to TRBJ1-1, with 9 bases aligning to TRBD1. The CDR3 length is 11 residues. Unmatched junction bases numbered 0, after V lost 8 bases and J lost 5 bases. The CDR3 loop is CASGQGTEAFF. For the CDR3, the DNA is TGTGCCAGCGGACAGGGGACTGAAGCTTTCTTT.

The chain is built from TRBV7-9 and TRBJ1-4, with 10 bases identical to TRBD1. The CDR3 loop spans 15 amino acids. From germline, CDR1 is SEHNR and CDR2 FQNEAQ (reference sequence). Germline trimming cut 6 bases from V and 7 bases from J; bases unmatched to any gene: 8. DNA of the CDR3: TGTGCCAGCAGACCCGGACAGGGGGGAGGTGAAAAACTGTTTTTT. It translates to CASRPGQGGGEKLFF.

The chain combines TRBV19 with TRBJ2-7; possible D gene TRBD1, 5 bases. The V gene's germline CDR1 is LNHDA and CDR2 SQIVND (reference sequence). V lost 7 bases to trimming and J lost 0 bases, with 16 bases between them. There are 15 residues in the CDR3. The CDR3 protein is CASKEDISPSYEQYF. In DNA, the CDR3 is TGTGCCAGTAAAGAGGACATCTCACCCTCCTACGAGCAGTACTTC.

The chain employs TRBV28 and TRBJ2-2, with 8 positions matching TRBD1. Per the germline V gene, CDR1 is MDHEN and CDR2 is SYDVKM. Trimming removed 5 bases from V and 2 bases from J; junction bases left unmatched: 4. CDR3 length: 15 amino acids. Here the CDR3 reads CASSPGQGNTGELFF. For the CDR3, the DNA is TGTGCCAGCAGTCCCGGACAGGGAAACACCGGGGAGCTGTTTTTT. Full variable domain (outside the CDR3, taken from reference TRBV28 and TRBJ2-2): DVKVTQSSRYLVKRTGEKVFLECVQDMDHENMFWYRQDPGLGLRLIYFSYDVKMKEKGDIPEGYSVSREKKERFSLILESASTNQTSMYLCASSPGQGNTGELFFGEGSRLTVL.

This chain links TRBV11-2 with TRBJ1-2; 8 nucleotides match TRBD1. The trim removed 6 bases at V and 6 bases at J, leaving 6 bases unmatched. The CDR3 has 13 amino acids. In germline, CDR1 is SGHAT, CDR2 FQNNGV. The DNA for the CDR3 is TGTGCCAGCAGAGGACAGGGATTCCATGGCTACACCTTC. It codes for CASRGQGFHGYTF.

The chain is built from TRBV28 and TRBJ2-7, with 11 bases identical to TRBD2. The CDR3 sequence is 15 residues long. The V segment lost 6 bases and the J segment 3 bases; nucleotides outside the gene matches: 7. Germline V gene sequence: CDR1 MDHEN, CDR2 SYDVKM. As DNA, the CDR3 is TGTGCCAGCAGGAGAACCGGGACTAGCGGCTACGAGCAGTACTTC. This encodes CASRRTGTSGYEQYF.

The CDR3 here is CASSSTGLAKNIQYF. The CDR3 DNA follows: TGTGCCAGCAGTTCGACAGGGCTAGCCAAAAACATTCAGTACTTC. The V call is TRBV6-2 or TRBV6-3, the J call TRBJ2-4; TRBD1 agrees at 7 bases. This CDR3 comprises 15 residues. CDR1 and CDR2 from the germline V gene are MNHEY and SVGEGT. The J segment lost 0 bases and the V segment lost 4 bases, leaving 3 bases of the junction unmatched.

V is TRBV15 and J is TRBJ1-4; D uncertain. Germline CDR1 reads LNHNV; CDR2 reads YYDKDF (reference sequence). Trimming left V 0 bases short and J 1 base short, with 9 bases between. The CDR3 sequence is 16 residues long. CDR3 nucleotide sequence: TGTGCCACCAGCAGAGATTCGAGATTAACTAATGAAAAACTGTTTTTT. It yields the protein CATSRDSRLTNEKLFF. Drawing the rest from reference TRBV15 and TRBJ1-4, the complete variable domain is DAMVIQNPRYQVTQFGKPVTLSCSQTLNHNVMYWYQQKSSQAPKLLFHYYDKDFNNEADTPDNFQSRRPNTSFCFLDIRSPGLGDTAMYLCATSRDSRLTNEKLFFGSGTQLSVL.

The CDR3 loop reads CASSTSGTTGNTIYF. In DNA, the CDR3 is TGTGCCAGTAGTACCTCCGGGACAACTGGAAACACCATATATTTT. This rearrangement joins TRBV19 to TRBJ1-3, with a tentative D call TRBD1 (6 bases). Between the trimmed V and J ends, which lost 4 bases and 2 bases, there was a span of 12 bases. The length of the CDR3 is 15 residues. Per the germline V gene, CDR1 is LNHDA and CDR2 is SQIVND (reference sequence).